The clone carrying this T cell receptor (beta chain) was found many times. Its antigen is currently unknown. One end of the junction is discordant with germline, which a read error may explain. The entry originates in a study of T-cell memory formation after mild COVID-19. Whole-study context: Most TCR clusters belonged to a single donor.

Regarding the study as a whole: Certain responding clones were present in pre-infection memory, suggesting participation of cross-reactive memory. Shrinking CD4+ clones were chiefly CM and EM; CD8+ ones were chiefly EMRA.

There are 16 residues in the CDR3. TCR alpha and TCR beta cDNA libraries carrying sample barcodes and UMIs were produced by 5'RACE using constant-segment primers. From the 5' RACE reads, TCRdb called clonotypes with MiXCR, one entry per CDR3 protein. The sample lists approximately 300,000 distinct CDR3 sequences, approximately 16% seen once, with 20% to 25% in the top ten. The TCR comes from a man between 18 and 29 years old who had mild COVID-19 (a few samples of this study predate the infection). Cell type and time point are not known. V usage is TRBV12-3 or TRBV12-4 and J usage is TRBJ2-2, with a weak D call TRBD1 (6 bases). Sequencing input: PBMCs or a T cell subset sorted from them (not recorded which). The CDR3 loop is CASSLSLDRNPGELFF. The CDR3 DNA reads as TGTGCCAGCAGTCTCTCTCTCGACAGGAACCCCGGGGAGCTGTTTTTT.